Reported below is one TCR beta chain. The method was immunoSEQ multiplex PCR; TCRdb's version includes in-frame clones alone and lacks a portion of them. The table records under 20,000 clones, approximately 70% of them present only once. The treatment was: randomized to nivolumab then ipilimumab (arm A) or the reverse (arm B). Live CD3+CD8+ CD19− CD56− cells were sorted from PBMCs. This sample was included in a study of sequential checkpoint blockade in melanoma. CDR1 LNHDA and CDR2 SQIVND come from the germline V gene (reference sequence). CDR3 size: 16 residues. V was clipped by 3 bases and J by 3 bases, with 18 bases between them.

V and J are TRBV19 and TRBJ2-7; D might be TRBD2 (6 bases). The sequences come from CD8+ T cells sorted from blood (inferred from file names), collected from a patient given nivolumab and ipilimumab in sequence. This clonotype was sampled from a human donor with melanoma. CDR3 nucleotides: TGTGCCAGTAGTATGGTTGGGCAGGGAGGCGACTACGAGCAGTACTTC. Protein product: CASSMVGQGGDYEQYF.